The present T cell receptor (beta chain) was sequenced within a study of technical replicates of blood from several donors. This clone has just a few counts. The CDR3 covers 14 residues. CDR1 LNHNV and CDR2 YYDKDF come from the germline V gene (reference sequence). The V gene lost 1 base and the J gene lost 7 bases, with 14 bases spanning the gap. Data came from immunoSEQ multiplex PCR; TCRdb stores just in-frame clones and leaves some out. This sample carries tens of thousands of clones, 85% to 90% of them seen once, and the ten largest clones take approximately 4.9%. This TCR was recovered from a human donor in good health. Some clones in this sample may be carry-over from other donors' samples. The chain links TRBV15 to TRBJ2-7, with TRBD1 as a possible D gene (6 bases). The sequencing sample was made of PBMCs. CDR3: CATSRVDRKEEQYF. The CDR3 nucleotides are TGTGCCACCAGCAGAGTCGACAGGAAGGAAGAGCAGTACTTC. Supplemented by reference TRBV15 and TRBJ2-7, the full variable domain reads DAMVIQNPRYQVTQFGKPVTLSCSQTLNHNVMYWYQQKSSQAPKLLFHYYDKDFNNEADTPDNFQSRRPNTSFCFLDIRSPGLGDTAMYLCATSRVDRKEEQYFGPGTRLTVT.